This T cell receptor (delta chain) originates from a study of Vδ1+ human thymocytes (dated 2018 in TCRdb). The study in broad terms: mRNA-level TRG and TRD CDR3 repertoires of highly purified Vdelta1+ thymocytes from young children were characterised as a data resource. The multiplex-based CDR3 amplicon strategy had previously been validated against 5'RACE-based CDR3 amplicon generation methods. Points the paper makes about the study in general: Donors shared many TRG clonotypes (up to about 7x10^3), but TRD repertoires were essentially private, with at most 116 shared. No clustering by age or sex was observed, so analyses did not stratify donors by these variables. Thymic TRG and TRD repertoires appeared highly polyclonal with Gaussian CDR3 length distributions, unlike oligoclonal peripheral blood repertoires. Although sort purity was high, around a fifth of thymic TRD sequences were Vdelta2 (with a few Vdelta3), in contrast to the peripheral blood Vdelta1+ controls. The authors advised highly purified populations and single-cell validation, since unexpected Vdelta2 sequences could cause misinterpretation of bulk repertoire data.

RNA was isolated using the RNeasy mini kit, and reverse transcription was performed with Superscript III. CDR3 amplicons were produced by multiplex PCR using pooled V-gene forward primers and a constant-region reverse primer with Illumina adaptor overhangs. Amplicons were gel-purified, then indexed with Nextera index primers over around 8 extra PCR cycles and purified with AMPure XP beads. Sequencing of the libraries was done on an Illumina MiSeq using paired-end 250 bp reads, dual indexing and an approximately 21% PhiX spike-in. Turning to the authors' computational methods: FastQC was used to check read quality, and ea-utils fastq-join was used to merge TRG read pairs. IMGT/HighV-QUEST was used to annotate sequences, retaining only productive sequences with an unambiguous V-gene assignment, and each clonotype was defined by an identical CDR3 sequence. For downstream analysis, the tools were VDJtools 1.1.1, tcR 2.2.3, Treemap and vegan Shannon diversity in R 3.4.4. In TCRdb, clones were called once more from the public reads by CATT, and rows of identical DNA were later combined. For this entry, the V and J calls and clone size follow TCRdb and not the study's own pipeline. A total of about 75,000 delta-chain clones appear in this sample, around 34% of them only once. The ten largest clones add up to about 0.24% of the sample.

The table lists this clone with a few counts. The antigen this receptor binds is unknown. No much larger clonotype is one base removed from it; base qualities were not supplied. Other DNA sequences of this sample code for an identical CDR3. The germline V gene sets CDR1 to TSWWSYY and CDR2 to QGS. V lost 5 bases and J lost 4 bases, and the count of bases not matched to a germline gene is 19. The CDR3 runs 18 residues from the cysteine to the phenylalanine. Only the CDR3 portion is preserved as DNA: 54 bases, with reading frame beginning at the first base. Thymic samples were depleted of alphabeta T cells, then CD3+ TCRVdelta1+ TCRVdelta2- thymocytes were FACS-sorted. Sorted Vdelta1+ thymocyte purity ranged from roughly 96% to 99.6%. The thymic specimens were obtained from several paediatric patients who were undergoing corrective cardiac surgery and ranged in age from 5 days to 15 months. Thymic tissue was dispersed, and mononuclear cells were isolated on a Histopaque-1077 density gradient. The staining antibodies were anti-TCRVdelta1 clone TS8.2, anti-TCRVdelta2 clone B6, anti-CD3 clone HIT3a and anti-TCRalphabeta clone IP26.

The receptor comes from a boy younger than two who had congenital heart surgery. Sequenced material: Vdelta1+ gamma-delta thymocytes from the thymus. In the paper's terms, the cell subset or site label means: FACS-sorted CD3+ TCRalphabeta- TCRVdelta1+ TCRVdelta2- thymocytes. Recombination linked TRDV1 to TRDJ1, with 7 bases in between that match TRDD3. CDR3 region: CALGTLRLGTPRHDKLIF. The DNA sequence reads TGTGCTCTTGGGACTCTACGACTGGGGACTCCCCGCCACGATAAACTCATCTTT.